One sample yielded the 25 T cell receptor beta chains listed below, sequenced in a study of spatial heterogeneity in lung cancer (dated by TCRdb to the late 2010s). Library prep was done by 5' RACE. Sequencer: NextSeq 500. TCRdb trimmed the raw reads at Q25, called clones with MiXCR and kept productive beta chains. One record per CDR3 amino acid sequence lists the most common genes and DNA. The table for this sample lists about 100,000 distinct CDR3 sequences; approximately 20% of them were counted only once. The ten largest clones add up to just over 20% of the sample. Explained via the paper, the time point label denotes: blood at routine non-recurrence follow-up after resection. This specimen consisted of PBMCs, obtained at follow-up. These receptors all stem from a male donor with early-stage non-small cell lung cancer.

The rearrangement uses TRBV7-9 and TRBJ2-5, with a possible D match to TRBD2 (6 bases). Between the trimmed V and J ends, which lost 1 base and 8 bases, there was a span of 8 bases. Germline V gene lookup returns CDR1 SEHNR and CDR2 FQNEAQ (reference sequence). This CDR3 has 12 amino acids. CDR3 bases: TGTGCCAGCAGCTTAGTGGAGGGTACCCAGTACTTC. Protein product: CASSLVEGTQYF.

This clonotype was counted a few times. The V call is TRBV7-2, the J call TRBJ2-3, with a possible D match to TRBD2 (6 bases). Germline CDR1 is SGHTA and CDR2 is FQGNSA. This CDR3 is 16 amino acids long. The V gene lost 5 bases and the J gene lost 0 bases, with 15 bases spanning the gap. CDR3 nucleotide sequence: TGTGCCAGCAGCCCGGTGGGGGGAGCTAGCACAGATACGCAGTATTTT. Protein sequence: CASSPVGGASTDTQYF.

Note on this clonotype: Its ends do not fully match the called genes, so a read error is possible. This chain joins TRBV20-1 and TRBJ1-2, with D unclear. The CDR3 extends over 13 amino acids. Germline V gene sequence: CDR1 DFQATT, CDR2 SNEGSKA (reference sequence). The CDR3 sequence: CSSRTETNYGYTF. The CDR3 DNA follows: TGCAGTTCTAGAACAGAGACCAACTATGGCTACACCTTC.

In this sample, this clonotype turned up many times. As DNA, the CDR3 is TGCAGTGCTAGCAAGGGGGTTAATGATGGCTACACCTTC. Translating it yields CSASKGVNDGYTF. The chain recombines TRBV20-1 with TRBJ1-2; TRBD1 is a possible D gene (6 bases). V lost 3 bases and J 6 bases, leaving 14 bases between the germline ends. Germline values: CDR1 DFQATT, CDR2 SNEGSKA (reference sequence). This CDR3 is 13 amino acids long.

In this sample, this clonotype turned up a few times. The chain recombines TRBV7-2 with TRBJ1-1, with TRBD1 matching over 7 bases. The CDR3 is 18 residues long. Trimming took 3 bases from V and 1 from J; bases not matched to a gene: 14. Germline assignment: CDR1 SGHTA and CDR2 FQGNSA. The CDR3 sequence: CASSFRMTQGGRNTEAFF. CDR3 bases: TGTGCCAGCAGCTTTAGAATGACTCAGGGGGGTAGGAACACTGAAGCTTTCTTT.

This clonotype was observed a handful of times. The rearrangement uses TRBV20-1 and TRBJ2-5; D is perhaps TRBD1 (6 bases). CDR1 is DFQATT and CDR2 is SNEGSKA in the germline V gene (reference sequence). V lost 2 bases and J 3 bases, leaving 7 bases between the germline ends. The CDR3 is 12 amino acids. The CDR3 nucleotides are TGCAGTGCTAGACCAGGGGAAGAGACCCAGTACTTC. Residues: CSARPGEETQYF.

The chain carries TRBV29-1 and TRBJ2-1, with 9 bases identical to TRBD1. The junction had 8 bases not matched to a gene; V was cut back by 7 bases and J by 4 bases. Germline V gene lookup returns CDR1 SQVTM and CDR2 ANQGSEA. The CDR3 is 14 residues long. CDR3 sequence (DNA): TGCAGCGCGTCTAGGGACAGGGATTACAATGAGCAGTTCTTC. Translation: CSASRDRDYNEQFF.

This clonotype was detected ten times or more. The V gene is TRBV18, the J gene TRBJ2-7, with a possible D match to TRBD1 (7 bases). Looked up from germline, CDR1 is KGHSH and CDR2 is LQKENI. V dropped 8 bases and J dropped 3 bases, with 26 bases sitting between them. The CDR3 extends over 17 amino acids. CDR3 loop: CASRLVRGDSLVYEQYF. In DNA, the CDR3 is TGTGCCAGCCGCCTGGTCAGGGGGGACTCCTTAGTCTACGAGCAGTACTTC.

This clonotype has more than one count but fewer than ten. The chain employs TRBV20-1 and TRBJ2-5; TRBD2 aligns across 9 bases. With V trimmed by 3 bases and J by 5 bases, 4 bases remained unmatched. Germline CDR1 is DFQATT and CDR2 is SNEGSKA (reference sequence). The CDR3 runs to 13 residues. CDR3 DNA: TGCAGTGCTAGGACTAGCGGTGCGGAGACCCAGTACTTC. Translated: CSARTSGAETQYF.

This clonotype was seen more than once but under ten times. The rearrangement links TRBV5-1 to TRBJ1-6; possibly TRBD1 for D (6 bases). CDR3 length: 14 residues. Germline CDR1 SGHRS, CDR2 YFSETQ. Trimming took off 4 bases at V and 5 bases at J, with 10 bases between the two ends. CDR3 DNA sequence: TGCGCCAGCAGCACACGACAGGATAATTCACCCCTCCACTTT. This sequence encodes CASSTRQDNSPLHF.

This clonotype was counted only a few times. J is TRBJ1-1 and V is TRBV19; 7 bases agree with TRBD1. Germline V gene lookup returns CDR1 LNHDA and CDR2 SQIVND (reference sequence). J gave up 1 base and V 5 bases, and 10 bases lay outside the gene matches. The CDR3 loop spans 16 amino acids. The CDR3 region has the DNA TGTGCCAGTAGTCTATTCCTAGGACAGGCGAACACTGAAGCTTTCTTT. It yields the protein CASSLFLGQANTEAFF.

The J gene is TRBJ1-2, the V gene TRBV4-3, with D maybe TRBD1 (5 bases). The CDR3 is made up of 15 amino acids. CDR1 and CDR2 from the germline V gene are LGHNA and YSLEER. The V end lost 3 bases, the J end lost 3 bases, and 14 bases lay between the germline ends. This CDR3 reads CASSHEPRGDYGYTF. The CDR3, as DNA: TGCGCCAGCAGCCACGAACCTAGGGGTGACTATGGCTACACCTTC.

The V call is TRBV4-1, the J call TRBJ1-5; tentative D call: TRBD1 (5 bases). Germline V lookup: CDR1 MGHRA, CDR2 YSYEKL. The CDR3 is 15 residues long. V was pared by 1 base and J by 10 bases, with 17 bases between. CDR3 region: CASSQVIGQGRPQHF. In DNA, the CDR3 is TGCGCCAGCAGCCAAGTGATTGGGCAGGGACGCCCCCAGCATTTT.

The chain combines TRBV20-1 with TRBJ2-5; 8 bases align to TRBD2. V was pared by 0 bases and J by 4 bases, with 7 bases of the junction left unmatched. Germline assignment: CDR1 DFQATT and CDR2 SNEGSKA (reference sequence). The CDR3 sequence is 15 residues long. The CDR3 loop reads CSARDRGGRPETQYF. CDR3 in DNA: TGCAGTGCTAGAGATCGGGGGGGTCGGCCAGAGACCCAGTACTTC.

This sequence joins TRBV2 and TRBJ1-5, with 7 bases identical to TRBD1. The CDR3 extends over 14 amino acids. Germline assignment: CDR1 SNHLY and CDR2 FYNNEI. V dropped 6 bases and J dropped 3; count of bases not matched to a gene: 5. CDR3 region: CASRAGGANQPQHF. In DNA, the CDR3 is TGTGCCAGCAGAGCAGGGGGTGCCAATCAGCCCCAGCATTTT.

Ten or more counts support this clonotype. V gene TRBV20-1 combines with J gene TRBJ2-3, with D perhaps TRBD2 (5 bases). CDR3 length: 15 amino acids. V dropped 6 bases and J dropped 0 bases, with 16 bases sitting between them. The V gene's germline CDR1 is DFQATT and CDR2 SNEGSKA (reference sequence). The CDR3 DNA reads TGCAGTGCAAATCCGGGATCAAGAAGCACAGATACGCAGTATTTT. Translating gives CSANPGSRSTDTQYF.

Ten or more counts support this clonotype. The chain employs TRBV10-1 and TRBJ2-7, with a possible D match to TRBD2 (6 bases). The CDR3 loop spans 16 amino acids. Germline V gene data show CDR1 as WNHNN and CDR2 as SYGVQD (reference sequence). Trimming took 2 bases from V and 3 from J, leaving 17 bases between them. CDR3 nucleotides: TGCGCCAGCAGTGAGAGTGGCGGGAAGGGCGGCTACGAGCAGTACTTC. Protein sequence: CASSESGGKGGYEQYF.

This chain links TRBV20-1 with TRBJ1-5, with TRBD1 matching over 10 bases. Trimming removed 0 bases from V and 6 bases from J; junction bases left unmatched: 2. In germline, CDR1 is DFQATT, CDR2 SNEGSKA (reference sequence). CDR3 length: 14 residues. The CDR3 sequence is CSAREDRGRQPQHF. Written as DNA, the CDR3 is TGCAGTGCTAGAGAAGACAGGGGGCGTCAGCCCCAGCATTTT.

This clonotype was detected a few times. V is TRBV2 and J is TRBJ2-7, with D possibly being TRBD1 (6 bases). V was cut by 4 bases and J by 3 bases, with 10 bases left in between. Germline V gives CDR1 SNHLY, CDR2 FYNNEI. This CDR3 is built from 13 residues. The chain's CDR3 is CASSGLDSYEQYV. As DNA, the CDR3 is TGTGCCAGCAGTGGACTGGACAGCTACGAGCAGTACGTC.

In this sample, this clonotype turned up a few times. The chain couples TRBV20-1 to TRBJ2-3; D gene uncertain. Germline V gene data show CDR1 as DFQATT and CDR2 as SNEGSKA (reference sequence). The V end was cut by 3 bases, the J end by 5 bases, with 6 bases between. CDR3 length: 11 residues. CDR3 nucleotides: TGCAGTGCTAGTCGGGTAGATACGCAGTATTTT. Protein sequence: CSASRVDTQYF.

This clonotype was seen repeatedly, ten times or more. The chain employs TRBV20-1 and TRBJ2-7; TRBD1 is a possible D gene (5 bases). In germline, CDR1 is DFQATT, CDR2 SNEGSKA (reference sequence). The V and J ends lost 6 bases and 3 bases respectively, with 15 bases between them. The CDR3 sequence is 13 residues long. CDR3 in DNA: TGCAGTGCCCACGACAAAGGGGACTACGAGCAGTACTTC. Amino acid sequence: CSAHDKGDYEQYF.

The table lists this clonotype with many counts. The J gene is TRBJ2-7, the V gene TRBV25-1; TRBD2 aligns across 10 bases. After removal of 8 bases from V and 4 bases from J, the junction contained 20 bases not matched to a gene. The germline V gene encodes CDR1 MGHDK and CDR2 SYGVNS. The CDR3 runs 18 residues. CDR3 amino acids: CASFRAAPASGSWYEQYF. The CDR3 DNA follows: TGTGCCAGCTTCCGCGCGGCGCCTGCTAGCGGGAGTTGGTACGAGCAGTACTTC.

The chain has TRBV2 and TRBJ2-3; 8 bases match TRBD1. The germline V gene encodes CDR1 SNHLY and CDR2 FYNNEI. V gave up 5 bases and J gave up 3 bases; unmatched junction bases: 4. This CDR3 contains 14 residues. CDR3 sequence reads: CASSPTGVTDTQYF. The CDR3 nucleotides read TGTGCCAGCAGTCCGACAGGGGTGACAGATACGCAGTATTTT.

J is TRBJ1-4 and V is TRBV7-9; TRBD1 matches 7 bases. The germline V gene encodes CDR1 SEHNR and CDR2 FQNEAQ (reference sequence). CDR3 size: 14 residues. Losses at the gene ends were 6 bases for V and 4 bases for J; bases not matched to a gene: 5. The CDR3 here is CASRTGSDNEKLFF. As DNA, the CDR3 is TGTGCCAGCAGGACAGGGAGCGATAATGAAAAACTGTTTTTT.

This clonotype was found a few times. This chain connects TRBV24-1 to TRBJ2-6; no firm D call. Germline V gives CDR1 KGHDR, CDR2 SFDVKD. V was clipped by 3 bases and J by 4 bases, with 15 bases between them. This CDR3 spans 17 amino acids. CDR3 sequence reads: CATSDPGTGAGANVLTF. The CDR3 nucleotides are TGTGCCACCAGTGATCCCGGAACCGGCGCCGGGGCCAACGTCCTGACTTTC.